These 23 T cell receptor beta chains originate from one sample sequenced in a study of T cell clones after liver transplantation. Here immunoSEQ multiplex PCR was the method, and the copy in TCRdb shows in-frame clones only, minus some. The sample has about 99,000 clones; roughly 80% are singletons. This sample comprised CD4+ T cells from blood, obtained approximately 4 years after liver transplant. The receptors shown here come from a human patient who received a liver transplant. Some T cells may arise from the graft donor.

The chain uses TRBV7-2 and TRBJ2-7; 10 bases line up with TRBD2. CDR1 is SGHTA, CDR2 FQGNSA, per germline. The V segment lost 7 bases and the J segment 5 bases; nucleotides outside the gene matches: 5. CDR3 length: 13 residues. CDR3 residues: CASKRLAGNEQYF. The CDR3 DNA follows: TGTGCCAGCAAAAGACTAGCGGGCAACGAGCAGTACTTC.

The genes are TRBV5-5 and TRBJ1-4; D is undetermined. Germline CDR1 and CDR2: SGHKS and YYEKEE (reference sequence). The CDR3 runs to 16 residues. The V end was cut by 2 bases, the J end by 8 bases, with 19 bases between. In DNA, the CDR3 is TGTGCCAGCAGCTTTGGAATGTTCGGGAGTTCGGAAAAACTGTTTTTT. As protein: CASSFGMFGSSEKLFF.

The chain couples TRBV5-4 to TRBJ2-3; the D gene is possibly TRBD2 (6 bases). The germline V and J ends were trimmed by 6 bases and 1 base, with 9 bases remaining between them. The CDR3 length is 13 residues. Germline CDR1 reads SGHNT; CDR2 reads YYREEE (reference sequence). This CDR3 reads CASMEGRTDTQYF. In DNA form, the CDR3 reads TGTGCCAGCATGGAGGGCCGCACAGATACGCAGTATTTT.

The chain carries TRBV2 and TRBJ2-2; 9 bases fit TRBD2. After removal of 7 bases from V and 5 bases from J, the junction contained 14 bases not matched to a gene. The CDR3 is made up of 17 amino acids. Germline V lookup: CDR1 SNHLY, CDR2 FYNNEI. The CDR3 spells CASTMAASGEGTGELFF. The CDR3 region has the DNA TGTGCCAGCACCATGGCGGCTAGCGGGGAAGGTACCGGGGAGCTGTTTTTT. Together with reference TRBV2 and TRBJ2-2, the CDR3 gives the full variable domain: EPEVTQTPSHQVTQMGQEVILRCVPISNHLYFYWYRQILGQKVEFLVSFYNNEISEKSEIFDDQFSVERPDGSNFTLKIRSTKLEDSAMYFCASTMAASGEGTGELFFGEGSRLTVL.

This chain uses TRBV7-9 with TRBJ1-2; D unclear. Germline V gene data show CDR1 as SEHNR and CDR2 as FQNEAQ (reference sequence). V lost 5 bases and J 5 bases, leaving 24 bases between the germline ends. This CDR3 has 17 residues. CDR3 nucleotides: TGTGCCAGCAGCCCTAGGTTAGGATTCCCAGAAGGTTATGGCTACACCTTC. It specifies CASSPRLGFPEGYGYTF.

The chain joins TRBV2 to TRBJ2-5; TRBD1 aligns across 8 bases. With V trimmed by 7 bases and J by 13 bases, 14 bases remained unmatched. CDR1 and CDR2 (germline): SNHLY, FYNNEI. This CDR3 spans 13 amino acids. The DNA for the CDR3 is TGTGCCAGCACAACCGACGGACAGGGATGTCGGTACTTC. Encoded protein: CASTTDGQGCRYF.

The J gene is TRBJ1-1, the V gene TRBV7-9; 8 bases agree with TRBD1. The CDR3 is made up of 14 amino acids. Germline lookup yields CDR1 SEHNR and CDR2 FQNEAQ (reference sequence). With V trimmed by 3 bases and J by 3 bases, 3 bases remained unmatched. The CDR3 region is CASSFRGQDTEAFF. The CDR3 DNA reads TGTGCCAGCAGCTTCAGGGGGCAGGACACTGAAGCTTTCTTT.

The V and J genes are TRBV7-8 and TRBJ2-1; tentatively, D is TRBD2 (6 bases). Germline loops: CDR1 SGHVS, CDR2 FQNEAQ. V shed 1 base and J shed 3 bases, with 13 bases lying between them. The CDR3 is 16 residues long. The CDR3 loop reads CASSLVGTASYNEQFF. As DNA, the CDR3 is TGTGCCAGCAGCTTAGTGGGGACTGCTAGCTACAATGAGCAGTTCTTC.

The chain is built from TRBV19 and TRBJ1-4, with TRBD1 as a possible D gene (5 bases). There are 15 residues in the CDR3. CDR1 and CDR2 (germline): LNHDA, SQIVND (reference sequence). Between the trimmed V and J ends, which lost 10 bases and 1 base, there was a span of 16 bases. The CDR3 sequence: CATTPGAVTNEKLFF. The CDR3 nucleotides are TGTGCCACCACTCCCGGGGCCGTAACTAATGAAAAACTGTTTTTT.

This chain links TRBV19 with TRBJ2-3; TRBD2 aligns across 7 bases. Germline V gene sequence: CDR1 LNHDA, CDR2 SQIVND (reference sequence). V lost 2 bases and J lost 3; bases outside the gene matches: 5. The CDR3 sequence is 15 residues long. The CDR3 nucleotides read TGTGCCAGTAGTATAAGGAGCGGGATGACAGATACGCAGTATTTT. Protein product: CASSIRSGMTDTQYF.

In regard to this clone: The same CDR3 is also encoded by other DNA sequences in this sample. The gene calls are TRBV9 and TRBJ2-1; 8 bases fit TRBD2. The V and J ends lost 3 bases and 0 bases, in that order; junction bases with no gene match: 5. Germline V lookup: CDR1 SGDLS, CDR2 YYNGEE. The CDR3 runs 16 residues. Written as DNA, the CDR3 is TGTGCCAGCAGCGGAACTAGCGGAAGCTCCTACAATGAGCAGTTCTTC. Translation: CASSGTSGSSYNEQFF.

This rearrangement joins TRBV27 to TRBJ2-5; 11 bases map to TRBD2. CDR3 length: 17 residues. The V gene end was trimmed by 5 bases and the J gene end by 2 bases; junction bases not matched to a gene: 10. Germline loops: CDR1 MNHEY, CDR2 SMNVEV (reference sequence). The DNA of the CDR3 is TGTGCCAGCAGTCCCATCGTGTTAGCGGGAGGGCAAGAGACCCAGTACTTC. Its protein product is CASSPIVLAGGQETQYF.

The CDR3 DNA sequence: TGCGCCAGCACTGCGGTCCTGGGTCCCCTTAGCACAGATACGCAGTATTTT. It yields the protein CASTAVLGPLSTDTQYF. The gene calls are TRBV5-1 and TRBJ2-3; no firm D call. CDR3 size: 17 residues. Germline values: CDR1 SGHRS, CDR2 YFSETQ. Trimming stripped 6 bases from V and 0 bases from J, with 20 bases between.

This chain uses TRBV28 with TRBJ2-3; 7 nucleotides agree with TRBD2. Germline V CDR1 and CDR2: MDHEN, SYDVKM. V shed 7 bases, J shed 5 bases, and the junction held 12 bases outside the gene matches. This CDR3 contains 15 residues. Here the CDR3 DNA reads TGTGCCAGCACCCCGTTCGGGGGGAGGATAGATACGCAGTATTTT. This encodes CASTPFGGRIDTQYF.

The rearrangement uses TRBV19 and TRBJ2-7; D perhaps matches TRBD2 (6 bases). Germline V gene sequence: CDR1 LNHDA, CDR2 SQIVND (reference sequence). The V and J ends lost 5 bases and 3 bases respectively, with 8 bases between them. The CDR3 runs 12 residues. CDR3 residues: CASSFGGYEQYF. CDR3 DNA sequence: TGTGCCAGTAGTTTCGGGGGCTACGAGCAGTACTTC.

The chain is built from TRBV7-6 and TRBJ2-3; 9 positions match TRBD2. There are 17 residues in the CDR3. J was trimmed by 2 bases and V by 0 bases; bases with no gene match: 6. Germline CDR1 and CDR2: SGHVS and FNYEAQ. The CDR3 DNA reads TGTGCCAGCAGCTTAGCGGCTAGCGGGGCCCTCACAGATACGCAGTATTTT. Translating it yields CASSLAASGALTDTQYF.

This sequence joins TRBV7-2 and TRBJ1-4; D unclear. Germline V CDR1 and CDR2: SGHTA, FQGNSA. CDR3 length equals 15 residues. The ends were cut back, 5 bases at V and 2 bases at J, with 12 bases in the middle. CDR3 sequence reads: CASSPTIITNEKLFF. In DNA, the CDR3 is TGTGCCAGCAGCCCCACTATCATTACTAATGAAAAACTGTTTTTT.

The chain couples TRBV18 to TRBJ2-6, with 7 bases lining up with TRBD1. Germline V gene data show CDR1 as KGHSH and CDR2 as LQKENI. This CDR3 is 18 amino acids long. Trimming at V came to 6 bases and at J to 2 bases, leaving 13 bases not matched to a gene. The CDR3 nucleotides are TGTGCCAGCTCGCCGAGACAGGGATATGGTACTGGGGCCAACGTCCTGACTTTC. This codes for CASSPRQGYGTGANVLTF.

The chain joins TRBV5-1 to TRBJ2-6, with D possibly called TRBD1 or TRBD2 (5 bases each). Trimming took 4 bases from V and 1 from J, leaving 12 bases between them. CDR3 length equals 16 residues. The germline V gene has CDR1 SGHRS and CDR2 YFSETQ. CDR3 loop: CASSRSRESGANVLTF. As DNA, the CDR3 is TGCGCCAGCAGCAGGAGCAGGGAGTCTGGGGCCAACGTCCTGACTTTC.

The chain recombines TRBV7-7 with TRBJ2-3; 9 nucleotides align to TRBD2. The CDR3 contains 15 residues. Germline assignment: CDR1 SSHAT and CDR2 FNYEAQ (reference sequence). J was trimmed by 0 bases and V by 4 bases; bases with no gene match: 2. CDR3 nucleotide sequence: TGTGCCAGCAGCTCCGGGACTAGCAGCACAGATACGCAGTATTTT. This translates into CASSSGTSSTDTQYF.

This sequence joins TRBV6-5 and TRBJ1-4; D may be TRBD1 (6 bases). V was clipped by 5 bases and J by 8 bases, with 9 bases between them. This CDR3 has 12 amino acids. CDR1 is MNHEY, CDR2 SVGAGI, per germline. CDR3 nucleotides: TGTGCCAGCAGTCAAACAGGGGAAAAACTGTTTTTT. Its protein product is CASSQTGEKLFF.

J is TRBJ2-7 and V is TRBV5-4; a weak D match, TRBD2 (6 bases). This CDR3 region has 15 residues. With 0 bases removed from V and 5 bases from J, the gap between germline ends came to 15 bases. Germline lookup yields CDR1 SGHNT and CDR2 YYREEE (reference sequence). The CDR3 loop is CASSLATAGGHEQYF. The CDR3 coding sequence is TGTGCCAGCAGCTTGGCCACGGCCGGGGGTCACGAGCAGTACTTC. Using reference TRBV5-4 and TRBJ2-7 for the parts outside the CDR3, the full variable domain is ETGVTQSPTHLIKTRGQQVTLRCSSQSGHNTVSWYQQALGQGPQFIFQYYREEENGRGNFPPRFSGLQFPNYSSELNVNALELDDSALYLCASSLATAGGHEQYFGPGTRLTVT.

The chain recombines TRBV11-2 with TRBJ1-1; 7 nucleotides agree with TRBD1. The CDR3 is 14 amino acids. Germline-derived CDR1 and CDR2 are SGHAT and FQNNGV. After removal of 4 bases from V and 3 bases from J, the junction contained 5 bases not matched to a gene. CDR3 amino acids: CASSWGDSYTEAFF. DNA of the CDR3: TGTGCCAGCAGCTGGGGGGACAGCTACACTGAAGCTTTCTTT.